The clone carrying this T cell receptor beta chain has ten or more counts. From germline, CDR1 is DFQATT and CDR2 SNEGSKA (reference sequence). This CDR3 spans 16 amino acids. Between the trimmed V and J ends, which lost 0 bases and 0 bases, there was a span of 11 bases. This entry belongs to a study of T cells in Graves' hyperthyroidism and ophthalmopathy. Amplification of TCR beta CDR3 regions was performed using RNA transcripts as template. First-round RT-PCR of the TCR CDR3 relied on the HTBI primer set. MiXCR was run by TCRdb on the multiplex PCR reads, yielding one entry per CDR3 protein. The table includes around 520,000 distinct CDR3 sequences, about 15% detected once.

The chain combines TRBV20-1 with TRBJ2-2; D might be TRBD1 or TRBD2, each matching 5 bases. This TCR derives from a woman in her late teens or twenties with Graves' hyperthyroidism. The material sequenced was blood. The CDR3 region is CSAREEGFANTGELFF. The CDR3, as DNA: TGCAGTGCTAGAGAAGAGGGGTTCGCGAACACCGGGGAGCTGTTTTTT.